One sample yielded the 32 T cell receptor beta chains listed below, sequenced in a study of neurological immune-mediated disorders. TCRdb called the 5' RACE reads again in MiXCR, with one record for every CDR3 protein. The sample has 30,000 to 35,000 distinct CDR3 sequences; 20% to 25% are singletons. The sequenced sample consisted of CD4+ T cells from blood. These receptors were collected from a man aged 50 to 59 with HTLV-1-associated myelopathy (HAM/TSP).

This clonotype has a handful of counts. This sequence joins TRBV3-1 and TRBJ1-3, with D tentatively TRBD1 (5 bases). Germline assignment: CDR1 LGHDT and CDR2 YNNKEL (reference sequence). This CDR3 has 14 residues. The V gene lost 0 bases and the J gene lost 9 bases, with 12 bases spanning the gap. CDR3 in DNA: TGTGCCAGCAGCCAAGAGGCAGGGAGCGCCACCATATATTTT. It translates to CASSQEAGSATIYF.

This clonotype was seen at least ten times. This chain joins TRBV7-7 and TRBJ2-2; D uncertain. The CDR3 length is 13 residues. V lost 1 base and J lost 6, with 6 bases in between. CDR1 is SSHAT and CDR2 is FNYEAQ in the germline V gene (reference sequence). In DNA form, the CDR3 reads TGTGCCAGCAGCTTAGGACATTCCGGGGAGCTGTTTTTT. Translated: CASSLGHSGELFF.

This clonotype came up many times. The J gene is TRBJ2-3, the V gene TRBV12-3 or TRBV12-4, with 7 bases identical to TRBD2. V lost 3 bases and J lost 3; bases outside the gene matches: 6. There are 15 residues in the CDR3. This CDR3 reads CASSLWGGRTDTQYF. CDR3 coding DNA: TGTGCCAGCAGTTTGTGGGGGGGAAGAACAGATACGCAGTATTTT.

The chain joins TRBV20-1 to TRBJ2-3; weak D call: TRBD1 (5 bases). Per the germline V gene, CDR1 is DFQATT and CDR2 is SNEGSKA (reference sequence). CDR3 length: 19 residues. V gave up 0 bases and J gave up 2 bases, with 24 bases separating them. The CDR3 DNA reads TGCAGTGCTAGAGATCTTCTAGGGGTTGTAGCTGGGGACACAGATACGCAGTATTTT. Translated, it gives CSARDLLGVVAGDTDTQYF.

This clonotype was observed many times. The genes are TRBV20-1 and TRBJ1-3; tentatively, D is TRBD1 (5 bases). Trimming pared 0 bases from V and 0 bases from J, leaving 12 bases between. Germline CDR1 is DFQATT and CDR2 is SNEGSKA (reference sequence). The CDR3 consists of 16 residues. CDR3 region: CSARDARVNSGNTIYF. The CDR3 DNA is TGCAGTGCTAGAGATGCCAGGGTAAACTCTGGAAACACCATATATTTT.

This clonotype was counted at least ten times. V is TRBV5-5 and J is TRBJ2-3; 9 nucleotides align to TRBD1. There are 18 residues in the CDR3. The germline gives CDR1 SGHKS, CDR2 YYEKEE (reference sequence). Unmatched junction bases numbered 13, after V lost 0 bases and J lost 5 bases. The CDR3 DNA follows: TGTGCCAGCAGCTTGGTGCGCGTTTCGGGGACAGGGAGAGATACGCAGTATTTT. Residues: CASSLVRVSGTGRDTQYF.

This clonotype came up many times. This sequence joins TRBV12-3 or TRBV12-4 and TRBJ1-1; perhaps TRBD1 as D (5 bases). Trimming removed 7 bases at V and 4 bases at J, with 16 bases between. The CDR3 is made up of 14 amino acids. Written as DNA, the CDR3 is TGTGCCAGCATCCCCCCGGGGGGGGTCACTGAAGCTTTCTTT. It codes for CASIPPGGVTEAFF.

This clonotype showed up many times. This chain connects TRBV29-1 to TRBJ2-5; 7 bases agree with TRBD1. There are 12 residues in the CDR3. Germline CDR1 is SQVTM and CDR2 is ANQGSEA. Losses at the gene ends were 6 bases for V and 5 bases for J; bases not matched to a gene: 6. CDR3 DNA sequence: TGCAGCGTAACAGGGGCCTCGGAGACCCAGTACTTC. Amino acids: CSVTGASETQYF.

This clonotype was seen at least ten times. The J gene is TRBJ1-1, the V gene TRBV5-1; 8 bases match TRBD1. CDR1 and CDR2 (germline): SGHRS, YFSETQ. The CDR3 runs 15 residues. V lost 4 bases, J lost 0 bases, and 5 bases stayed unmatched. CDR3 in amino acids: CASSEWTGLNTEAFF. As DNA, the CDR3 is TGCGCCAGCAGCGAGTGGACAGGGCTGAACACTGAAGCTTTCTTT.

This clonotype appeared many times. The chain recombines TRBV25-1 with TRBJ2-3; maybe TRBD2 (6 bases). The CDR3 totals 16 residues. V lost 7 bases, J lost 3 bases, and 20 bases lay in between. Germline-derived CDR1 and CDR2 are MGHDK and SYGVNS. The CDR3 spells CASTRSGAGRTDTQYF. The CDR3 DNA reads TGTGCCAGCACCAGATCCGGGGCAGGGAGGACAGATACGCAGTATTTT.

This clonotype is deemed medium-sized. This rearrangement joins TRBV15 to TRBJ2-5; TRBD2 matches at 7 bases. In germline, CDR1 is LNHNV, CDR2 YYDKDF (reference sequence). This CDR3 has 14 amino acids. With 0 bases clipped from V and 5 bases from J, the junction kept 3 bases outside the gene matches. This CDR3 reads CATSRDLGGETQYF. In DNA form, the CDR3 reads TGTGCCACCAGCAGAGATCTGGGGGGGGAGACCCAGTACTTC. Complete variable domain (other parts from reference TRBV15 and TRBJ2-5): DAMVIQNPRYQVTQFGKPVTLSCSQTLNHNVMYWYQQKSSQAPKLLFHYYDKDFNNEADTPDNFQSRRPNTSFCFLDIRSPGLGDTAMYLCATSRDLGGETQYFGPGTRLLVL.

J is TRBJ1-1 and V is TRBV5-1, with a tentative D call TRBD1 (5 bases). Germline CDR1 is SGHRS and CDR2 is YFSETQ. The CDR3 loop spans 16 amino acids. Trimming stripped 0 bases from V and 4 bases from J, with 16 bases between. The CDR3 loop reads CASSLEGPGRGTEAFF. CDR3 coding DNA: TGCGCCAGCAGCTTGGAGGGGCCTGGGAGGGGCACTGAAGCTTTCTTT.

This rearrangement joins TRBV2 to TRBJ2-3; TRBD1 might be the D (6 bases). Per the germline V gene, CDR1 is SNHLY and CDR2 is FYNNEI. V dropped 6 bases and J dropped 5 bases, with 18 bases sitting between them. The CDR3 has 15 residues. In DNA, the CDR3 is TGTGCCAGCAGGAGGACAGCACTCCGGAGAGATACGCAGTATTTT. Amino acid sequence: CASRRTALRRDTQYF.

This clonotype was seen at least ten times. The rearrangement links TRBV29-1 to TRBJ1-2, with D tentatively TRBD1 (6 bases). Per germline, CDR1 SQVTM and CDR2 ANQGSEA. The CDR3 totals 14 residues. V lost 7 bases and J 5 bases, leaving 20 bases between the germline ends. The CDR3 nucleotides are TGCAGCGCACTTCAAACAGGGAGTGGGTATGGCTACACCTTC. This codes for CSALQTGSGYGYTF.

There are many counts of this clonotype. The chain employs TRBV7-2 and TRBJ2-2; D tentatively fits TRBD1 or TRBD2 (5 bases each). The germline V and J ends were trimmed by 1 base and 4 bases, with 13 bases remaining between them. CDR1 is SGHTA, CDR2 FQGNSA, per germline. The CDR3 length is 16 residues. The chain's CDR3 is CASSLEGTLGTGELFF. CDR3 sequence (DNA): TGTGCCAGCAGCTTAGAGGGGACGCTTGGCACCGGGGAGCTGTTTTTT.

This clonotype occurred many times. The chain joins TRBV5-1 to TRBJ2-2; D may match TRBD1 or TRBD2 (5 bases each). From germline, CDR1 is SGHRS and CDR2 YFSETQ. This CDR3 region has 13 residues. Trimming cost V 2 bases and J 7 bases, with 9 bases left between them. The CDR3 DNA follows: TGCGCCAGCAGCTTTCAGGGAGACGGGGAGCTGTTTTTT. This translates into CASSFQGDGELFF.

This clonotype has a count of ten or more. The rearrangement links TRBV7-8 to TRBJ1-4; 7 nucleotides align to TRBD1. V gave up 5 bases and J gave up 8 bases; unmatched junction bases: 8. The CDR3 is made up of 14 amino acids. CDR1 is SGHVS and CDR2 is FQNEAQ in the germline V gene. The CDR3, as DNA: TGTGCCAGCAGCCCGGGAGACAGGGCGGAAAAACTGTTTTTT. Translated, it gives CASSPGDRAEKLFF.

This clonotype has a count of ten or more. V gene TRBV20-1 combines with J gene TRBJ1-2; possibly TRBD1 for D (6 bases). Trimming pared 6 bases from V and 0 bases from J, leaving 11 bases between. Germline CDR1 reads DFQATT; CDR2 reads SNEGSKA (reference sequence). The CDR3 totals 13 residues. This CDR3 is CSATGNANYGYTF. The CDR3 nucleotides are TGCAGTGCAACAGGGAATGCTAACTATGGCTACACCTTC.

At least ten counts were recorded for this clonotype. V gene TRBV5-1 combines with J gene TRBJ1-2; D is undetermined. CDR1 and CDR2 from the germline V gene are SGHRS and YFSETQ. This CDR3 is 14 amino acids long. Trimming took off 3 bases at V and 3 bases at J, with 12 bases between the two ends. The CDR3 nucleotides are TGCGCCAGCAGCTCGAACGGGATGGACTATGGCTACACCTTC. Its translation is CASSSNGMDYGYTF. Looking up the rest from reference TRBV5-1 and TRBJ1-2 gives the full variable domain: KAGVTQTPRYLIKTRGQQVTLSCSPISGHRSVSWYQQTPGQGLQFLFEYFSETQRNKGNFPGRFSGRQFSNSRSEMNVSTLELGDSALYLCASSSNGMDYGYTFGSGTRLTVV.

By proportion, this clonotype is medium-sized. The chain employs TRBV4-2 and TRBJ1-2; D ambiguous. From germline, CDR1 is LGHNA and CDR2 YNFKEQ. There are 13 residues in the CDR3. V was shortened by 1 base and J by 0 bases, with 3 bases between the two germline ends. CDR3 sequence reads: CASSQGTNYGYTF. For the CDR3, the DNA is TGTGCCAGCAGCCAAGGAACTAACTATGGCTACACCTTC.

Ten or more counts support this clonotype. V is TRBV5-1 and J is TRBJ2-7, with 10 bases fitting TRBD2. The V and J ends lost 3 bases and 1 base, in that order; junction bases with no gene match: 7. This CDR3 spans 16 amino acids. Germline values: CDR1 SGHRS, CDR2 YFSETQ. CDR3 in amino acids: CASSYRLAGESYEQYF. The CDR3 region has the DNA TGCGCCAGCAGCTACCGACTAGCGGGTGAATCCTACGAGCAGTACTTC.

Many counts were recorded for this clonotype. The chain employs TRBV20-1 and TRBJ2-6, with TRBD1 matching 8 bases. This CDR3 is built from 19 residues. CDR1 is DFQATT, CDR2 SNEGSKA, per germline (reference sequence). V lost 5 bases, J lost 0 bases, and 15 bases stayed unmatched. CDR3 DNA: TGCAGTGCTTTACCTCCCCATGGACAGGGTAACTCTGGGGCCAACGTCCTGACTTTC. Translating gives CSALPPHGQGNSGANVLTF.

Ten or more counts support this clonotype. The chain joins TRBV24-1 to TRBJ2-3; D is uncertain. The CDR3 loop spans 14 amino acids. Germline CDR1 KGHDR, CDR2 SFDVKD. V was clipped by 2 bases and J by 3 bases, with 8 bases between them. CDR3 amino acids: CATSDSGLTDTQYF. The CDR3 DNA follows: TGTGCCACCAGTGATTCTGGCCTAACAGATACGCAGTATTTT.

This clonotype occurred many times. This chain connects TRBV5-4 to TRBJ2-1; either TRBD1 or TRBD2 may supply D (10 bases each). Deletions cut 5 bases from V and 9 bases from J, with 27 bases between. The V gene's germline CDR1 is SGHNT and CDR2 YYREEE (reference sequence). The CDR3 is 17 amino acids. The CDR3 sequence: CASRGDRGSGGAGEQFF. The CDR3 coding sequence is TGTGCCAGCAGAGGGGACAGGGGAAGCGGGGGGGCTGGTGAGCAGTTCTTC.

At least ten counts were recorded for this clonotype. The rearrangement joins TRBV24-1 to TRBJ2-2; D is uncertain. This CDR3 is built from 17 residues. Germline lookup yields CDR1 KGHDR and CDR2 SFDVKD. The V and J ends lost 4 bases and 3 bases respectively, with 17 bases between them. DNA for the CDR3: TGTGCCACCAGTGACCCTCCTTCAGCTTCCGACACCGGGGAGCTGTTTTTT. As protein: CATSDPPSASDTGELFF.

This clonotype was seen repeatedly, ten times or more. This chain joins TRBV9 and TRBJ2-3; TRBD2 matches at 9 bases. With V trimmed by 1 base and J by 1 base, 10 bases remained unmatched. Germline V gene data show CDR1 as SGDLS and CDR2 as YYNGEE. CDR3 size: 18 residues. DNA for the CDR3: TGTGCCAGCAGCGTAAGAGGCGGGAGGGTAGGCGGCACAGATACGCAGTATTTT. It codes for CASSVRGGRVGGTDTQYF.

This clonotype has at least ten counts. The V call is TRBV11-1, the J call TRBJ1-1; perhaps TRBD1 as D (6 bases). The length of the CDR3 is 13 residues. The germline CDR1 and CDR2 sequences are SGHAT and FQDESV (reference sequence). V lost 5 bases and J lost 5, with 12 bases in between. This chain's CDR3 is CASSLYRETEAFF. DNA of the CDR3: TGTGCCAGCAGCCTATACAGGGAAACTGAAGCTTTCTTT.

This clonotype was recorded many times. V is TRBV20-1 and J is TRBJ2-7, with 13 bases lining up with TRBD2. Germline CDR1 DFQATT, CDR2 SNEGSKA (reference sequence). The CDR3 loop spans 18 amino acids. Trimming cost V 5 bases and J 2 bases; bases outside gene matches: 15. The chain's CDR3 is CSAFRTSGRRGSTYEQYF. The CDR3 DNA reads as TGCAGTGCTTTCCGGACTAGCGGGAGAAGAGGGAGCACCTACGAGCAGTACTTC.

This clonotype was counted at least ten times. This chain links TRBV12-3 or TRBV12-4 with TRBJ1-2, with D maybe TRBD1 (5 bases). There are 14 residues in the CDR3. Trimming took 0 bases from V and 3 from J, leaving 8 bases between them. The CDR3 reads CASSLAGDYYGYTF. CDR3 sequence (DNA): TGTGCCAGCAGTTTAGCAGGGGATTACTATGGCTACACCTTC.

This clonotype was seen ten or more times. CDR3: CASSKSGTGAYNEQFF. CDR3 DNA: TGTGCCAGCAGCAAGAGTGGGACAGGGGCTTACAATGAGCAGTTCTTC. This chain uses TRBV5-6 with TRBJ2-1, with 10 bases that match TRBD1. V shed 4 bases and J 4 bases; nucleotides not matched to a gene: 8. Germline-derived CDR1 and CDR2 are SGHDT and YYEEEE. The CDR3 loop spans 16 amino acids.

This clonotype was counted at least ten times. V gene TRBV18 combines with J gene TRBJ2-3, with D hard to call. Looked up from germline, CDR1 is KGHSH and CDR2 is LQKENI. The CDR3 is 12 residues long. Trimming pared 6 bases from V and 2 bases from J, leaving 6 bases between. As DNA, the CDR3 is TGTGCCAGCTCGCGCCCCACAGATACGCAGTATTTT. This translates into CASSRPTDTQYF.

Judged by abundance, this clonotype is medium-sized (0.01 to 0.1%). The chain employs TRBV6-5 and TRBJ1-2, with TRBD1 identical over 8 bases. The length of the CDR3 is 14 residues. Germline V gene lookup returns CDR1 MNHEY and CDR2 SVGAGI. V lost 4 bases, J lost 8 bases, and 9 bases stayed unmatched. CDR3 region: CASSSWTGFQGYTF. The CDR3 region has the DNA TGTGCCAGCAGTTCCTGGACAGGGTTCCAGGGCTACACCTTC.